This record looks at one T cell receptor (beta chain) sequence and its context. Its target is unknown. This sample stems from a study of cytomegalovirus exposure and HLA in healthy donors. The study's findings and limits: In a later analysis, an Asian-associated ancestry cluster reportedly showed fewer N-insertions than the roughly 700-donor mean. Later analysis identified a missense DCLRE1C variant that was linked to TCR beta V- and J-gene trimming. Most TCR sequences were uncommon, yet certain public TCRs appeared in many donors. Accurate predictions that matched the HLA-A and HLA-B alleles of most subjects were reportedly made from TCR beta sequences.

Use of 60 Vbeta and 13 Jbeta primers characterized the PCR. The data were produced by immunoSEQ multiplex PCR, yet TCRdb's version contains in-frame clones alone and is incomplete. The sample holds some 170,000 clones, 80% seen once. Germline CDR1 is MGHDK and CDR2 is SYGVNS. With V trimmed by 2 bases and J by 7 bases, 11 bases remained unmatched. This CDR3 has 16 amino acids. This receptor was identified in a woman aged 50 to 65 in good health and CMV-seronegative. The chain uses TRBV25-1 and TRBJ2-1, with TRBD2 matching over 7 bases. Sequences were obtained from PBMCs. For the CDR3, the DNA is TGTGCCAGCAGTGAACCCCGTGGGGGGGGATATAATGAGCAGTTCTTC. Translating gives CASSEPRGGGYNEQFF.